The 7 T cell receptor beta chains in this list originate from one sample, sequenced in a study of blood T cell repertoires in COVID-19. Data came from immunoSEQ multiplex PCR; TCRdb stores just in-frame clones and leaves some out. Found here are 100,000 to 150,000 clones, more than 70% of them singletons; the top ten hold 7.9%. Specimen: peripheral blood. The receptors were gathered from a human donor in a cohort sampled during active COVID-19.

The V and J genes are TRBV3-1 (or the pseudogene TRBV3-2) and TRBJ1-4; 8 bases match TRBD1. Germline V CDR1 and CDR2: LGHDT, YNNKEL (reference sequence). The V gene end was trimmed by 4 bases and the J gene end by 3 bases; junction bases not matched to a gene: 4. There are 15 residues in the CDR3. The CDR3 loop is CASSRQGAANEKLFF. The CDR3 DNA reads as TGTGCCAGCAGCCGGCAGGGGGCGGCTAATGAAAAACTGTTTTTT.

This clone was detected once. The chain has TRBV11-2 and TRBJ2-1; D might be TRBD2 (5 bases). The CDR3 sequence is 17 residues long. Between the trimmed V and J ends, which lost 1 base and 2 bases, there was a span of 15 bases. The germline gives CDR1 SGHAT, CDR2 FQNNGV. The CDR3 bases are TGTGCCAGCAGCTTAGTGCGGGTGCGGGCGCCCTACAATGAGCAGTTCTTC. This gives the protein CASSLVRVRAPYNEQFF. The full variable domain, rest sourced from reference TRBV11-2 and TRBJ2-1, is EAGVAQSPRYKIIEKRQSVAFWCNPISGHATLYWYQQILGQGPKLLIQFQNNGVVDDSQLPKDRFSAERLKGVDSTLKIQPAKLEDSAVYLCASSLVRVRAPYNEQFFGPGTRLTVL.

The count of this clone is one. This rearrangement joins TRBV28 to TRBJ1-5; no clear D gene. The V gene's germline CDR1 is MDHEN and CDR2 SYDVKM. V lost 5 bases and J lost 2, with 7 bases in between. The CDR3 sequence is 13 residues long. Written as DNA, the CDR3 is TGTGCCAGCAGTAACGGGGGCAATCAGCCCCAGCATTTT. This sequence encodes CASSNGGNQPQHF.

V usage is TRBV29-1 and J usage is TRBJ2-7, with TRBD2 identical over 7 bases. Germline CDR1 is SQVTM and CDR2 is ANQGSEA. The CDR3 has 14 amino acids. The junction had 9 bases not matched to a gene; V was cut back by 4 bases and J by 3 bases. The CDR3, as DNA: TGCAGCGTTGTTTTGCGGGGGACCAACTACGAGCAGTACTTC. This encodes CSVVLRGTNYEQYF.

This clone appeared a single time. CDR3 amino acids: CAISGRDRYEQYF. The CDR3 nucleotides are TGTGCCATCAGTGGGCGGGATAGGTACGAGCAGTACTTC. J is TRBJ2-7 and V is TRBV10-3; weak D call: TRBD2 (6 bases). CDR3 length equals 13 residues. The ends were cut back, 4 bases at V and 4 bases at J, with 11 bases in the middle. Germline CDR1 ENHRY, CDR2 SYGVKD.

The rearrangement uses TRBV11-3 and TRBJ2-7; D is unclear. V was pared by 1 base and J by 2 bases, with 12 bases between. Germline-derived CDR1 and CDR2 are SGHNT and YENEEA. The CDR3 has 15 residues. The chain's CDR3 is CASSLVEAGTYEQYF. The CDR3 nucleotides read TGTGCCAGCAGCTTAGTAGAGGCTGGCACCTACGAGCAGTACTTC.

The rearrangement uses TRBV5-1 and TRBJ2-7, with 7 bases aligning to TRBD2. Germline trimming cut 4 bases from V and 3 bases from J; bases unmatched to any gene: 10. Germline V lookup: CDR1 SGHRS, CDR2 YFSETQ. The CDR3 is 15 residues long. The CDR3 loop reads CASSAPGTIYYEQYF. DNA of the CDR3: TGCGCCAGCAGCGCCCCCGGGACTATTTACTACGAGCAGTACTTC.